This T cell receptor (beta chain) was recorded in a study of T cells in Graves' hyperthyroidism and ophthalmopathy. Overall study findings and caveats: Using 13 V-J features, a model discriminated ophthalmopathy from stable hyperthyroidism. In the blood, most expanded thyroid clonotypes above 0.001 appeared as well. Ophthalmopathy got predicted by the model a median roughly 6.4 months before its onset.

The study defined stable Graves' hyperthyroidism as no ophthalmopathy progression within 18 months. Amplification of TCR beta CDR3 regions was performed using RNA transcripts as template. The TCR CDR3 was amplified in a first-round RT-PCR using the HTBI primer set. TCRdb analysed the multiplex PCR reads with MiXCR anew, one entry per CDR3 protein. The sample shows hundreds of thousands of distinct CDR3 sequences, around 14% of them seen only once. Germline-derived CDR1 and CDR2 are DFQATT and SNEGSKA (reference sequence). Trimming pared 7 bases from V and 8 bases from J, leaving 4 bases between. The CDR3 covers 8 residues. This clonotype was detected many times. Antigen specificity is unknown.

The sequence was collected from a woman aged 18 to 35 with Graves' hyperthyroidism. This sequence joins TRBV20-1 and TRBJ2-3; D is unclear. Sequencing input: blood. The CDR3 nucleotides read TGCAGTGTCGGTACGCAGTATTTT. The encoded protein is CSVGTQYF.